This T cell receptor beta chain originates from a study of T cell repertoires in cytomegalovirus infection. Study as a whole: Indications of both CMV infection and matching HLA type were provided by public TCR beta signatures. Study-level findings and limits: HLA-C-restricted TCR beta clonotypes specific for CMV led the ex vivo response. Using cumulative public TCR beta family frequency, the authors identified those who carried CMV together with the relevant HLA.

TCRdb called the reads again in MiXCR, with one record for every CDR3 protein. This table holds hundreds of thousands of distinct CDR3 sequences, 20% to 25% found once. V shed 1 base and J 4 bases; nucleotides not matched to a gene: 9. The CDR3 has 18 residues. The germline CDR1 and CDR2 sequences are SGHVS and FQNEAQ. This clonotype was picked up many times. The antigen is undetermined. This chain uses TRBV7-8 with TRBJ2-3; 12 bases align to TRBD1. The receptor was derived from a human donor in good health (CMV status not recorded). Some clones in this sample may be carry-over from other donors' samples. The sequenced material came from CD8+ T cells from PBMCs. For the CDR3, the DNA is TGTGCCAGCAGCTTAGGGGGGGACAGGGGGCTGTGGGCAGATACGCAGTATTTT. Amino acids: CASSLGGDRGLWADTQYF.